This T cell receptor beta chain was obtained from a study of T cell responses to AZD1222 COVID-19 vaccine. To note about this clone: Its antigen remains unidentified.

Assay used: immunoSEQ multiplex PCR; TCRdb lists only in-frame clones, some missing. The sample yields around 140,000 clones, approximately 91% seen once. Notes on the study in general: Vaccination with two AZD1222 doses was followed by a rise in Spike-specific TCR breadth and depth. The span of vaccine-associated CD4 TCRs extended across spike, with dominance at 160-218 and 743-854. Sampling that yielded the repertoires occurred only after the peak T cell response. In a largely white British group with more females than males, clonal diversity was possibly underestimated.

The specimen comprised peripheral blood, sampled on day 0 of AZD1222 vaccination. This TCR derives from an adult in good health.

The CDR3 spells CASLRAGTGTNTGELFF. CDR3 in DNA: TGTGCCAGCCTCCGGGCCGGCACAGGGACGAACACCGGGGAGCTGTTTTTT. This rearrangement joins TRBV19 to TRBJ2-2, with D possibly being TRBD1 (6 bases). Germline values: CDR1 LNHDA, CDR2 SQIVND (reference sequence). V lost 9 bases, J lost 0 bases, and 20 bases lay in between. The CDR3 totals 17 residues.